The rows below give T cell receptor beta chains drawn from one sample of a study of radiotherapy plus CTLA-4 blockade in lung cancer. Method: immunoSEQ multiplex PCR; TCRdb's copy keeps in-frame clones and lacks some. The profile covers some 73,000 clones, with approximately 73% appearing a single time and 9.5% to 10% taken by the ten largest. The sample in question was peripheral blood, obtained from a patient treated with radiotherapy plus ipilimumab. These receptors originate from a human donor with non-small cell lung cancer whose response to radiotherapy plus ipilimumab could not be evaluated. Both conserved end residues are part of each CDR3. Each record gives: J gene, clone size, D gene, V gene, CDR3 DNA, CDR3 protein. D genes are given only for firm matches. The size of a clone is reported for some rows only, either as once, few or many, or as a class for expanded clones.

TRBJ2-2 | - | TRBD1 | TRBV4-3 | TGCGCCAGCAGCCAAGACGACAGGGGCTACACCGGGGAGCTGTTTTTT | CASSQDDRGYTGELFF
TRBJ2-5 | - | - | TRBV30 | TGTGCCTGGAGTGTACGGACGGGGGAGACCCAGTACTTC | CAWSVRTGETQYF
TRBJ2-2 | once | TRBD1 | TRBV7-2 | TGTGCCAGCAGATATACCGGGACAGGGTTAACCGGGGAGCTGTTTTTT | CASRYTGTGLTGELFF
TRBJ1-2 | - | - | TRBV27 | TGTGCCAGCAGGCGGGAGTCGGTAAACTATGGCTACACCTTC | CASRRESVNYGYTF
TRBJ1-2 | - | - | TRBV6-1 | TGTGCCAGCAGTCGTGGAGATTATGGCTACACCTTC | CASSRGDYGYTF
TRBJ2-5 | - | TRBD2 | TRBV5-6 | TGTGCCAGCAGCTTGCTGGCTAGCGGTCAAGAGACCCAGTACTTC | CASSLLASGQETQYF
TRBJ2-7 | - | - | TRBV7-6 | TGTGCCAGCAGCTTAGCCCCAGGGGACTACGAGCAGTACTTC | CASSLAPGDYEQYF
TRBJ2-3 | - | - | TRBV29-1 | TGCAGCGTTGTAATGGGCGATACGCAGTATTTT | CSVVMGDTQYF
TRBJ1-2 | few | - | TRBV20-1 | TGCAGTGCTGCGGTAAACTATGGCTACACCTTC | CSAAVNYGYTF
TRBJ2-3 | - | TRBD2 | TRBV2 | TGTGCCAGCAGACAAGGACTAGCGGTAGATACGCAGTATTTT | CASRQGLAVDTQYF
TRBJ1-2 | - | TRBD1 | TRBV7-6 | TGTGCCAGCAGCCTCATTCCGGGACAGTCGACCTCTAACTATGGCTACACCTTC | CASSLIPGQSTSNYGYTF
TRBJ1-1 | - | TRBD1 | TRBV5-5 | TGTGCCAGCAGCTTCAGTCCTACAGGGGCGAACACTGAAGCTTTCTTT | CASSFSPTGANTEAFF
TRBJ2-1 | - | - | TRBV5-1 | TGCGCCAGCACATCTAGCGTTACCTACAATGAGCAGTTCTTC | CASTSSVTYNEQFF
TRBJ2-2 | - | TRBD2 | TRBV11-2 | TGTGCCAGCAGGGCTATAGCGGGAGCGTCGGGGGAGCTGTTTTTT | CASRAIAGASGELFF
TRBJ2-1 | - | TRBD2 | TRBV7-9 | TGTGCCAGCAGGAGACTAGCGGGAGAGCCACAGTTCTTC | CASRRLAGEPQFF
TRBJ2-3 | - | - | TRBV6-5 | TGTGCCAGCAGCGCGGGACAGTCATCCACAGATACGCAGTATTTT | CASSAGQSSTDTQYF
TRBJ1-1 | - | TRBD1 | TRBV7-2 | TGTGCCAGCAGCTTACTACAGGGGCTTGCCACTGAAGCTTTCTTT | CASSLLQGLATEAFF
TRBJ1-4 | - | - | TRBV5-1 | TGCGCCAGCAGCTTGACAGGGAGTAATGAAAAACTGTTTTTT | CASSLTGSNEKLFF
TRBJ2-7 | - | TRBD1 | TRBV5-4 | TGTGCCAGCAGCCGGACAGGGGAGGACTACGAGCAGTACTTC | CASSRTGEDYEQYF
TRBJ2-5 | - | - | TRBV7-2 | TGTGCCAGCAGCTTGGGGTGGGCGGGAGAGACCCAGTACTTC | CASSLGWAGETQYF
TRBJ2-5 | - | - | TRBV27 | TGTGCCAGCAGTTTTGGCGGGGTGGAGACCCAGTACTTC | CASSFGGVETQYF
TRBJ2-7 | - | TRBD1 | TRBV9 | TGTGCCAGCAGCGGGGGGACAGGGCTAGGGGGACAAGAGCAGTACTTC | CASSGGTGLGGQEQYF
TRBJ2-5 | - | TRBD2 | TRBV27 | TGTGCCAGCACCAGACGGGTAGGGGCTAGCGGGAGACAAGGGCGAGAGACCCAGTACTTC | CASTRRVGASGRQGRETQYF
TRBJ1-5 | - | - | TRBV21-1 | TGTGCCAGCAGCTCCCACTCCCGGGACAGGGGGCGTCAGCCCCAGCATTTT | CASSSHSRDRGRQPQHF
TRBJ1-1 | - | TRBD1 | TRBV18 | TGTGCCAGCTCACCGCGACAGGGGGATAGCACTGAAGCTTTCTTT | CASSPRQGDSTEAFF
TRBJ2-7 | - | TRBD1 | TRBV11-2 | TGTGCCAGCAGCCCCAACTGGGGACAGGGGTTCGTCGAGCAGTACTTC | CASSPNWGQGFVEQYF
TRBJ2-5 | - | - | TRBV5-4 | TGTGCCAGCAGCTTATTGGGCGTACAAGAGACCCAGTACTTC | CASSLLGVQETQYF
TRBJ1-3 | once | - | TRBV5-1 | TGCGCCAGCAGCTTGGATGGAGGCTCTGGAAACACCATATATTTT | CASSLDGGSGNTIYF
TRBJ2-2 | - | TRBD2 | TRBV10-3 | TGTGCCACCGAACTGGGACTAGCGGGAGACACCGGGGAGCTGTTTTTT | CATELGLAGDTGELFF
TRBJ2-7 | - | TRBD1 | TRBV5-1 | TGCGCCAGCAGTCTAGAACAGGGGAATAAGCAGTACTTC | CASSLEQGNKQYF
TRBJ2-7 | - | - | TRBV7-9 | TGTGCCAGCAGCTCAAGACAGGAAGCCTACGAGCAGTACTTC | CASSSRQEAYEQYF
TRBJ2-2 | - | TRBD1 | TRBV29-1 | TGCAGCGTTGAGGCCGGGACAGGGAACACCGGGGAGCTGTTTTTT | CSVEAGTGNTGELFF
TRBJ1-1 | - | TRBD1 | TRBV18 | TGTGCCAGCTCACCGGAGCAGGGGGCCATTGAAGCTTTCTTT | CASSPEQGAIEAFF
TRBJ2-3 | - | - | TRBV11-3 | TGTGCCAGCAGCTTAGTCCCACGGACTAGCACAGATACGCAGTATTTT | CASSLVPRTSTDTQYF
TRBJ1-2 | - | TRBD1 | TRBV9 | TGTGCCAGCAGCGTAGGACAGGGGGGCTATGGCTACACCTTC | CASSVGQGGYGYTF
TRBJ1-2 | - | TRBD1 | TRBV5-1 | TGCGCCAGCAGCTCGACAGGGGGCGATGGCTACACCTTC | CASSSTGGDGYTF
TRBJ1-1 | - | - | TRBV5-4 | TGTGCCAGCAGCCCTGGGTCAACAGGTGGGAACACTGAAGCTTTCTTT | CASSPGSTGGNTEAFF
TRBJ2-7 | - | - | TRBV7-2 | TGTGCCAGCAGCCCAACATGGAGACTAAACGGCGAGCTGTACTTC | CASSPTWRLNGELYF
TRBJ2-6 | few | TRBD1 | TRBV4-1 | TGCGCCAGCAGCGAGGGGGGCAGGGGGCGGTCTGGGGCCAACGTCCTGACTTTC | CASSEGGRGRSGANVLTF
TRBJ2-7 | - | TRBD1 | TRBV6-5 | TGTGCCAGCAGTTATTTGGGACAGGGCAACTACGAGCAGTACTTC | CASSYLGQGNYEQYF
TRBJ2-7 | - | TRBD2 | TRBV5-1 | TGCGCCAGCAGCTTGGTTAGCGGGATACAGTGCTACGAGCAGTACTTC | CASSLVSGIQCYEQYF
TRBJ2-7 | - | TRBD2 | TRBV7-2 | TGTGCCAGCAGCTCTGGACTAGCGGGGGACTACGAGCAGTACTTC | CASSSGLAGDYEQYF
TRBJ1-2 | - | - | TRBV18 | TGTGCCAGCTCACTTCAGTTCAACAGTAACTATGGCTACACCTTC | CASSLQFNSNYGYTF
TRBJ2-2 | once | - | TRBV2 | TGTGCCAGCAGCGTGGACACGCCGAAGAACACCGGGGAGCTGTTTTTT | CASSVDTPKNTGELFF
TRBJ1-3 | once | - | TRBV7-2 | TGTGCCAGCAGCTTAGGGGGACACCGGATAAACACCATATATTTT | CASSLGGHRINTIYF